The present TCR beta chain was sequenced within a study of blood T cell repertoires in COVID-19. This CDR3 is built from 15 residues. Germline lookup yields CDR1 SGHTA and CDR2 FQGTGA. Unmatched junction bases numbered 3, after V lost 6 bases and J lost 1 base. Participant reports of clinical history set cohort assignment. Among Cohort 3 donors, those recovered had two negative PCRs, clearance, or symptom resolution. In the study's own analysis: Reference gene primer amplification yielded estimated nucleated cell counts. Only in-frame clones appear in the TCRdb table, and some are missing; sequencing was by immunoSEQ multiplex PCR. That table is the source of V, J and clone size, and D and trimming were worked out from the DNA. Here the sample spans about 320,000 clones, 90% being singletons.

The chain joins TRBV7-3 to TRBJ2-2; TRBD1 aligns across 9 bases. The origin of this receptor is a man between 60 and 75 years old who had recovered from COVID-19. The sequencing sample was made of PBMCs or T cells enriched from blood (not recorded which). This CDR3 is CASRRTGVNTGELFF. Here the CDR3 DNA reads TGTGCCAGCAGGAGGACAGGGGTGAACACCGGGGAGCTGTTTTTT.